These 23 T cell receptor beta chains originate from one sample sequenced in a study of human T cells and chemical hapten exposure. Time point given: patch test 2, 6 weeks after DPC sensitization. Described treatment: therapeutic diphenylcyclopropenone sensitization with weekly scalp DPC. TCRdb re-called the RACE reads with MiXCR, one entry per CDR3 protein. The sample comprises some 89,000 distinct CDR3 sequences, around 9.6% of which are singletons, and roughly 2.4% rests with the top ten. The sample here was whole blood, taken in connection with sensitization to the hapten diphenylcyclopropenone (DPC). The receptors shown here come from a woman aged 30 to 39 with alopecia areata. Some clones in this sample may be carry-over from other donors' samples.

This clonotype occurred many times. The rearrangement links TRBV28 to TRBJ1-6; 10 nucleotides agree with TRBD1. Germline V CDR1 and CDR2: MDHEN, SYDVKM. The CDR3 contains 15 residues. With 5 bases clipped from V and 6 bases from J, the junction kept 4 bases outside the gene matches. CDR3 DNA sequence: TGTGCCAGCAGTCCGGGACAGGGGAGTAATTCACCCCTCCACTTT. It yields the protein CASSPGQGSNSPLHF. The full variable domain, rest sourced from reference TRBV28 and TRBJ1-6, is DVKVTQSSRYLVKRTGEKVFLECVQDMDHENMFWYRQDPGLGLRLIYFSYDVKMKEKGDIPEGYSVSREKKERFSLILESASTNQTSMYLCASSPGQGSNSPLHFGNGTRLTVT.

This clonotype was found a few times. The chain recombines TRBV7-2 with TRBJ2-6; D possibly corresponds to TRBD1 (6 bases). V shed 5 bases and J shed 0 bases, with 23 bases lying between them. Germline values: CDR1 SGHTA, CDR2 FQGNSA. This CDR3 contains 20 residues. Written as DNA, the CDR3 is TGTGCCAGCAGCACGAACTCCCTACAGGGTTTAGGCTCTGGGGCCAACGTCCTGACTTTC. Protein: CASSTNSLQGLGSGANVLTF.

The CDR3 sequence: CASSLTGLQRETQYF. The CDR3 bases are TGTGCCAGCAGCTTAACAGGACTGCAGCGAGAGACCCAGTACTTC. The V and J genes are TRBV7-2 and TRBJ2-5; perhaps D is TRBD1 or TRBD2 (5 bases each). Between the trimmed V and J ends, which lost 2 bases and 4 bases, there was a span of 14 bases. CDR3 size: 15 residues. Germline V gene sequence: CDR1 SGHTA, CDR2 FQGNSA.

This clonotype has at least ten counts. The CDR3 DNA follows: TGTGCCAGCAGCCCCTACCGACTAGCGGGGGCCTACGAGCAGTACTTC. Its translation is CASSPYRLAGAYEQYF. The chain uses TRBV7-2 and TRBJ2-7; TRBD2 agrees at 12 bases. This CDR3 contains 16 residues. V was pared by 5 bases and J by 2 bases, with 7 bases of the junction left unmatched. Germline CDR1 SGHTA, CDR2 FQGNSA.

This clonotype was detected many times. The rearrangement uses TRBV5-1 and TRBJ2-2; D unresolved. Germline V gene data show CDR1 as SGHRS and CDR2 as YFSETQ. V dropped 3 bases and J dropped 0 bases, with 9 bases sitting between them. This CDR3 has 15 amino acids. CDR3 DNA: TGCGCCAGCAGCTACCAGGTTCCGAACACCGGGGAGCTGTTTTTT. Translating gives CASSYQVPNTGELFF. The full variable domain, its missing parts supplied by reference TRBV5-1 and TRBJ2-2, is KAGVTQTPRYLIKTRGQQVTLSCSPISGHRSVSWYQQTPGQGLQFLFEYFSETQRNKGNFPGRFSGRQFSNSRSEMNVSTLELGDSALYLCASSYQVPNTGELFFGEGSRLTVL.

At least ten counts were recorded for this clonotype. The chain carries TRBV12-3 or TRBV12-4 and TRBJ2-5, with unresolved D. The germline V and J ends were trimmed by 4 bases and 7 bases, with 16 bases remaining between them. There are 14 residues in the CDR3. This CDR3 reads CASSWTISAVTQYF. CDR3 in DNA: TGTGCCAGCAGTTGGACGATCAGCGCCGTGACCCAGTACTTC.

The chain combines TRBV19 with TRBJ1-6, with D tentatively TRBD1 (6 bases). The CDR3 extends over 16 amino acids. Germline V gene sequence: CDR1 LNHDA, CDR2 SQIVND (reference sequence). The V and J ends lost 2 bases and 0 bases respectively, with 8 bases between them. The chain's CDR3 is CASSITGSSYNSPLHF. CDR3 DNA sequence: TGTGCCAGTAGTATAACAGGGAGCTCCTATAATTCACCCCTCCACTTT.

This clonotype was observed at least ten times. The rearrangement joins TRBV3-1 to TRBJ2-1; no clear D gene. This CDR3 is built from 12 residues. Deletions cut 0 bases from V and 12 bases from J, with 9 bases between. The germline V gene encodes CDR1 LGHDT and CDR2 YNNKEL (reference sequence). CDR3 sequence reads: CASSQDRYRQFF. The CDR3 region has the DNA TGTGCCAGCAGCCAAGATCGATACCGGCAGTTCTTC.

This clonotype was seen just once. The chain couples TRBV27 to TRBJ2-1; the match to TRBD2 covers 7 bases. The CDR3 runs to 13 residues. J lost 6 bases, V lost 5 bases, and 4 bases had no gene match. Germline V gives CDR1 MNHEY, CDR2 SMNVEV (reference sequence). The CDR3 bases are TGTGCCAGCAGTCCACTAGCGCGCAATGAGCAGTTCTTC. Translation gives CASSPLARNEQFF.

This clonotype was counted at least ten times. The chain couples TRBV24-1 to TRBJ1-5; the D is unclear. The CDR3 has 14 amino acids. Trimming took 3 bases from V and 0 from J, leaving 5 bases between them. CDR1 and CDR2 (germline): KGHDR, SFDVKD. The DNA for the CDR3 is TGTGCCACCAGTGATAGGCATAGCAATCAGCCCCAGCATTTT. Translation gives CATSDRHSNQPQHF.

The chain couples TRBV20-1 to TRBJ2-3; TRBD2 aligns across 9 bases. V shed 0 bases and J 6 bases; nucleotides not matched to a gene: 10. This CDR3 spans 16 amino acids. Per germline, CDR1 DFQATT and CDR2 SNEGSKA (reference sequence). The CDR3 DNA reads TGCAGTGCTAGAGATAGGCTAGCGGGATGGGGGGATACGCAGTATTTT. Its translation: CSARDRLAGWGDTQYF.

This chain connects TRBV6-5 to TRBJ1-1; TRBD1 matches 9 bases. Germline assignment: CDR1 MNHEY and CDR2 SVGAGI. Germline trimming cut 8 bases from V and 2 bases from J; bases unmatched to any gene: 6. The CDR3 length is 14 residues. The CDR3 DNA reads as TGTGCCAGCCGTCCGACAGGGGGTAACACTGAAGCTTTCTTT. Translated, it gives CASRPTGGNTEAFF.

This clonotype was observed many times. J is TRBJ2-4 and V is TRBV6-9; D is uncertain. CDR3 length: 14 amino acids. Trimming stripped 2 bases from V and 0 bases from J, with 5 bases between. The germline V gene has CDR1 MNHGY and CDR2 SVAAGI. The chain's CDR3 is CASSYLPAKNIQYF. Here the CDR3 DNA reads TGTGCCAGCAGTTATCTTCCAGCCAAAAACATTCAGTACTTC.

In this sample, this clonotype turned up many times. The rearrangement joins TRBV6-5 to TRBJ2-7, with 14 bases aligning to TRBD2. The CDR3 totals 16 residues. V shed 0 bases, J shed 4 bases, and the junction held 2 bases outside the gene matches. Germline lookup yields CDR1 MNHEY and CDR2 SVGAGI. The CDR3 DNA reads as TGTGCCAGCAGTTACTCTCGGACTAGCGGGAGGTACGAGCAGTACTTC. Its translation: CASSYSRTSGRYEQYF.

This clonotype has a single count. This chain links TRBV2 with TRBJ2-7; D is possibly TRBD1 (5 bases). Germline CDR1 is SNHLY and CDR2 is FYNNEI. This CDR3 contains 14 residues. Trimming shortened V by 5 bases and J by 7 bases, and 18 bases separated the two germline ends. The CDR3 DNA follows: TGTGCCAGCAGTCGTCAGACAGCCCCCTGGGAGCAGTACTTC. Amino acids: CASSRQTAPWEQYF.

This clonotype showed up many times. The J gene is TRBJ2-2, the V gene TRBV7-3; D is undetermined. This CDR3 spans 13 amino acids. The V and J ends lost 5 bases and 1 base respectively, with 5 bases between them. Germline CDR1 is SGHTA and CDR2 is FQGTGA. CDR3 nucleotides: TGTGCCAGCAGCCCGCAGAACACCGGGGAGCTGTTTTTT. Protein: CASSPQNTGELFF.

Ten or more counts support this clonotype. V and J are TRBV29-1 and TRBJ2-5; D is ambiguous. The V gene's germline CDR1 is SQVTM and CDR2 ANQGSEA. V was shortened by 4 bases and J by 3 bases, with 6 bases between the two germline ends. CDR3 length equals 11 residues. This CDR3 is CSVALEETQYF. In DNA form, the CDR3 reads TGCAGCGTTGCCTTAGAAGAGACCCAGTACTTC.

The V gene is TRBV18, the J gene TRBJ2-3, with D uncertain. The CDR3 extends over 15 amino acids. V was trimmed by 3 bases and J by 2 bases, leaving 12 bases between them. The germline gives CDR1 KGHSH, CDR2 LQKENI. In DNA, the CDR3 is TGTGCCAGCTCACCGGGGTGGACCTACACAGATACGCAGTATTTT. Translated, it gives CASSPGWTYTDTQYF.

This chain links TRBV20-1 with TRBJ2-3; 7 positions match TRBD2. Germline CDR1 DFQATT, CDR2 SNEGSKA (reference sequence). Unmatched junction bases numbered 11, after V lost 5 bases and J lost 0 bases. This CDR3 contains 16 residues. CDR3 region: CSALKGLAASTDTQYF. The CDR3 DNA follows: TGCAGTGCTCTAAAAGGGCTAGCGGCTAGCACAGATACGCAGTATTTT.

This clonotype came up a few times. The chain combines TRBV28 with TRBJ2-3; no reliable D call. This CDR3 region has 13 residues. V lost 4 bases and J lost 3, with 8 bases in between. CDR1 and CDR2 (germline): MDHEN, SYDVKM. The CDR3 DNA follows: TGTGCCAGCAGTTCCACACTGACAGATACGCAGTATTTT. This encodes CASSSTLTDTQYF.

The chain has TRBV7-2 and TRBJ2-3, with 14 bases identical to TRBD2. Germline values: CDR1 SGHTA, CDR2 FQGNSA. Trimming at V came to 2 bases and at J to 2 bases, leaving 6 bases not matched to a gene. This CDR3 comprises 18 residues. In DNA form, the CDR3 reads TGTGCCAGCAGCTTATATGGGACTAGCGGGAGAGTCACAGATACGCAGTATTTT. This gives the protein CASSLYGTSGRVTDTQYF. Using reference TRBV7-2 and TRBJ2-3 for the parts outside the CDR3, the full variable domain is GAGVSQSPSNKVTEKGKDVELRCDPISGHTALYWYRQSLGQGLEFLIYFQGNSAPDKSGLPSDRFSAERTGGSVSTLTIQRTQQEDSAVYLCASSLYGTSGRVTDTQYFGPGTRLTVL.

In this sample, this clonotype turned up many times. This chain connects TRBV20-1 to TRBJ2-1; 12 positions match TRBD2. This CDR3 comprises 15 residues. Germline V gives CDR1 DFQATT, CDR2 SNEGSKA (reference sequence). Losses at the gene ends were 3 bases for V and 7 bases for J; bases not matched to a gene: 7. In nucleotides, the CDR3 is TGCAGTGCTAGGGATCTAGCGGGAGGGCCGAATGAGCAGTTCTTC. Protein product: CSARDLAGGPNEQFF.

This clonotype came up many times. V gene TRBV27 combines with J gene TRBJ2-7; D may be TRBD2 (6 bases). Germline V CDR1 and CDR2: MNHEY, SMNVEV (reference sequence). The CDR3 sequence is 11 residues long. The V end was cut by 6 bases, the J end by 11 bases, with 14 bases between. The CDR3 DNA is TGTGCCAGCAGCCTTAGCGGTAGGGAGTACTTC. This sequence encodes CASSLSGREYF.